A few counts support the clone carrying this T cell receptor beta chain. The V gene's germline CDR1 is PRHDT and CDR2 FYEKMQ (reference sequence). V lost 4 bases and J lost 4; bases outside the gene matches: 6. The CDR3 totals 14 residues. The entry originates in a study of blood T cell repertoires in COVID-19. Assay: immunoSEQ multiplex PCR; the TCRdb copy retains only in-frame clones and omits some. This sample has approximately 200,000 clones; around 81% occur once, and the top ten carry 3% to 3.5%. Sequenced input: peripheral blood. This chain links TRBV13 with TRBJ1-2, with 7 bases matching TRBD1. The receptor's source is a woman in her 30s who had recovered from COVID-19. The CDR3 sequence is CASSSRGHSYGYTF. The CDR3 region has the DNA TGTGCCAGCAGCTCAAGGGGGCACAGCTATGGCTACACCTTC.